The next 13 T cell receptor beta chains were all read from a single sample in a study of STAT5B mutations in CD4+ large granular lymphocyte leukemia (dated by TCRdb to between 2021 and 2024). Receptor amplification or capture employed the immunoSEQ multiplex PCR assay. Not all clones reach the TCRdb copy of this immuneACCESS table, which keeps in-frame sequences only. Checked studies attribute under half of the gap to unresolved V genes and leave the rest unexplained. Across this sample there are fewer than 45,000 clones, with about 81% seen only once. The ten largest clonotypes hold approximately 0.35% of the sample. The sample was CD4+ T cells from blood buffy coats. These receptors were collected from a human donor in good health.

The CDR3 region is CASSEFLQGDSWSTDTQYF. CDR3 coding DNA: TGTGCCAGCAGTGAATTTTTGCAGGGGGATAGTTGGAGCACAGATACGCAGTATTTT. V usage is TRBV2 and J usage is TRBJ2-3; 7 bases are shared with TRBD1. The V segment lost 2 bases and the J segment 0 bases; nucleotides outside the gene matches: 14. The length of the CDR3 is 19 residues. Germline V CDR1 and CDR2: SNHLY, FYNNEI.

V gene TRBV7-2 combines with J gene TRBJ2-2; D assignment may be TRBD1 or TRBD2 (5 bases each). CDR1 and CDR2 (germline): SGHTA, FQGNSA. V shed 5 bases and J shed 4 bases, with 11 bases lying between them. This CDR3 region has 14 residues. CDR3 sequence: CASSGTHSTGELFF. DNA for the CDR3: TGTGCCAGCAGCGGGACCCACAGCACCGGGGAGCTGTTTTTT.

This chain links TRBV5-6 with TRBJ2-5, with 7 nucleotides matching TRBD1. Per the germline V gene, CDR1 is SGHDT and CDR2 is YYEEEE. The ends lost 2 bases at V and 0 bases at J; junction bases unmatched: 1. The CDR3 is 14 amino acids. The CDR3 DNA sequence: TGTGCCAGCAGCTTACAGGGGAACCAAGAGACCCAGTACTTC. Its translation: CASSLQGNQETQYF.

The V and J genes are TRBV19 and TRBJ2-1, with 11 bases matching TRBD2. Germline V CDR1 and CDR2: LNHDA, SQIVND (reference sequence). The CDR3 is made up of 14 amino acids. J gave up 7 bases and V 5 bases, and 4 bases lay outside the gene matches. CDR3 nucleotides: TGTGCCAGTAGTGGACGACTAGCGGGAAATGAGCAGTTCTTC. Its protein is CASSGRLAGNEQFF.

J is TRBJ1-2 and V is TRBV18; 9 bases align to TRBD1. The CDR3 is made up of 17 amino acids. Germline-derived CDR1 and CDR2 are KGHSH and LQKENI. V was pared by 3 bases and J by 4 bases, with 12 bases of the junction left unmatched. In DNA, the CDR3 is TGTGCCAGCTCACCCTCCTTTGGGACAGGGTCGTCCTATGGCTACACCTTC. Protein product: CASSPSFGTGSSYGYTF.

The rearrangement joins TRBV5-1 to TRBJ2-7; 8 bases agree with TRBD1. Germline V CDR1 and CDR2: SGHRS, YFSETQ. The trim removed 4 bases at V and 3 bases at J, leaving 9 bases unmatched. The CDR3 has 15 amino acids. The CDR3 is CASSPGQGTLYEQYF. In DNA, the CDR3 is TGCGCCAGCAGCCCCGGACAGGGTACCCTCTACGAGCAGTACTTC.

This chain links TRBV30 with TRBJ1-3; TRBD1 might be the D (5 bases). The CDR3 extends over 13 amino acids. Trimming stripped 2 bases from V and 4 bases from J, with 9 bases between. Germline V gene sequence: CDR1 GTSNPN, CDR2 SVGIG (reference sequence). CDR3 DNA: TGTGCCTGGAGTAAGGGGTCGGGAAACACCATATATTTT. Translation gives CAWSKGSGNTIYF.

The genes are TRBV18 and TRBJ1-2; D is ambiguous. The CDR3 covers 15 residues. The germline gives CDR1 KGHSH, CDR2 LQKENI. Trimming took 3 bases from V and 4 from J, leaving 15 bases between them. In nucleotides, the CDR3 is TGTGCCAGCTCACCCGCACTCGGAGGGAGCTATGGCTACACCTTC. It specifies CASSPALGGSYGYTF.

A note on this clone: At one boundary the junction diverges from the germline segment, which might be a read error. The rearrangement joins TRBV12-5 to TRBJ1-6; no reliable D call. This CDR3 contains 15 residues. Germline values: CDR1 LGHNT, CDR2 FRNRAP. The CDR3 protein is CASGLVSSYNSPLHF. CDR3 nucleotides: TGTGCTAGTGGCTTGGTGAGCTCCTATAATTCACCCCTCCACTTT.

The rearrangement uses TRBV27 and TRBJ2-2; D is unclear. This CDR3 has 20 residues. Trimming stripped 5 bases from V and 0 bases from J, with 25 bases between. Germline V gene lookup returns CDR1 MNHEY and CDR2 SMNVEV (reference sequence). The chain's CDR3 is CASSPKLPESHLANTGELFF. The CDR3 DNA sequence: TGTGCCAGCAGTCCCAAACTCCCGGAATCGCACCTAGCGAACACCGGGGAGCTGTTTTTT.

The chain couples TRBV4-2 to TRBJ2-1; the match to TRBD2 covers 12 bases. From germline, CDR1 is LGHNA and CDR2 YNFKEQ. This CDR3 contains 18 residues. Trimming removed 0 bases from V and 4 bases from J; junction bases left unmatched: 7. As DNA, the CDR3 is TGTGCCAGCAGCCAAGACCTAGCGGGAGGGCCTGGGTACAATGAGCAGTTCTTC. This translates into CASSQDLAGGPGYNEQFF.

This clone was seen just once. The rearrangement uses TRBV7-2 and TRBJ2-7; D perhaps matches TRBD1 (6 bases). The CDR3 is 13 amino acids. The germline V gene encodes CDR1 SGHTA and CDR2 FQGNSA. Trimming took 3 bases from V and 4 from J, leaving 10 bases between them. CDR3 sequence: CASSLNRDYEQYF. CDR3 DNA sequence: TGTGCCAGCAGCTTGAACAGGGATTACGAGCAGTACTTC.

The chain links TRBV7-2 to TRBJ2-4; D is unresolved. V shed 1 base and J shed 6 bases, with 10 bases lying between them. Germline CDR1 SGHTA, CDR2 FQGNSA. This CDR3 region has 14 residues. The CDR3 DNA is TGTGCCAGCAGCTTAGATAGGGTCGGAAACATTCAGTACTTC. This gives the protein CASSLDRVGNIQYF.